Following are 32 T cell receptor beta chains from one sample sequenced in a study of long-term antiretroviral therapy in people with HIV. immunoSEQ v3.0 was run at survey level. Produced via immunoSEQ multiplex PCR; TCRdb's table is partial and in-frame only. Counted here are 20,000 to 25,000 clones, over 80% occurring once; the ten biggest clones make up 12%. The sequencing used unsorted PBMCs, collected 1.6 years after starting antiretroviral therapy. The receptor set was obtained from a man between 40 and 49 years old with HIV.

The CDR3 DNA is TGTGCCAGCAGCCCCCCGGGACAGGCGACAGATACGCAGTATTTT. Translating gives CASSPPGQATDTQYF. The V gene is TRBV7-9, the J gene TRBJ2-3, with 8 bases aligning to TRBD1. This CDR3 comprises 15 residues. With 5 bases clipped from V and 3 bases from J, the junction kept 7 bases outside the gene matches. CDR1 and CDR2 (germline): SEHNR, FQNEAQ (reference sequence).

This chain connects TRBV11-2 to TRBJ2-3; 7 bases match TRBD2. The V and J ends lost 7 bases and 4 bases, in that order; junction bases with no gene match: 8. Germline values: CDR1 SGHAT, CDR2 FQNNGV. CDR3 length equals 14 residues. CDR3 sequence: CASKVAGDSDTQYF. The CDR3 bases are TGTGCCAGCAAAGTGGCGGGAGACTCAGATACGCAGTATTTT. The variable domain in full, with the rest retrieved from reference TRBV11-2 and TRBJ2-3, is EAGVAQSPRYKIIEKRQSVAFWCNPISGHATLYWYQQILGQGPKLLIQFQNNGVVDDSQLPKDRFSAERLKGVDSTLKIQPAKLEDSAVYLCASKVAGDSDTQYFGPGTRLTVL.

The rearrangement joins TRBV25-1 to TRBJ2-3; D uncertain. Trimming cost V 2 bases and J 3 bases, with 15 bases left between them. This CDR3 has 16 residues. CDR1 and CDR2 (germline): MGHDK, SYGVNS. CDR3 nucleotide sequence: TGTGCCAGCAGTGAAACCTTGGGATTTCGGACAGATACGCAGTATTTT. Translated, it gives CASSETLGFRTDTQYF.

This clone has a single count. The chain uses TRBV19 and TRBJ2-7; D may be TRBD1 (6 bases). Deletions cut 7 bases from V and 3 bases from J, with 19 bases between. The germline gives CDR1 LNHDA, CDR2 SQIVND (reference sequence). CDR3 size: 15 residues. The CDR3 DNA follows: TGTGCCAGTAACCTAGGACAGAGACGTTACTACGAGCAGTACTTC. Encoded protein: CASNLGQRRYYEQYF. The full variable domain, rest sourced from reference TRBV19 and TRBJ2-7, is DGGITQSPKYLFRKEGQNVTLSCEQNLNHDAMYWYRQDPGQGLRLIYYSQIVNDFQKGDIAEGYSVSREKKESFPLTVTSAQKNPTAFYLCASNLGQRRYYEQYFGPGTRLTVT.

CDR3 coding DNA: TGTGCCAGCAGTTTAATAGGGAATGAGCAGTTCTTC. Amino acids: CASSLIGNEQFF. This chain links TRBV27 with TRBJ2-1; D gene uncertain. Trimming cost V 2 bases and J 7 bases, with 6 bases left between them. The CDR3 totals 12 residues. Germline V gene lookup returns CDR1 MNHEY and CDR2 SMNVEV (reference sequence).

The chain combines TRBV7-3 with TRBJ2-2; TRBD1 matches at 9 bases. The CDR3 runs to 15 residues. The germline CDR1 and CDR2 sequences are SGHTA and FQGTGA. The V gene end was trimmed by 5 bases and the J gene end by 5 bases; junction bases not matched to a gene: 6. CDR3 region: CASSIDRGETGELFF. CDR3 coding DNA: TGTGCCAGCAGCATAGACAGGGGGGAGACCGGGGAGCTGTTTTTT.

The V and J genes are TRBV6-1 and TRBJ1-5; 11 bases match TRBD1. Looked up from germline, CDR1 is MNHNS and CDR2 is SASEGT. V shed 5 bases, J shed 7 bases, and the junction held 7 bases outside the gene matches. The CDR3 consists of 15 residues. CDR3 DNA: TGTGCCAGCAGTAACGGGACAGGGGGAAGGCAGCCCCAGCATTTT. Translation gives CASSNGTGGRQPQHF.

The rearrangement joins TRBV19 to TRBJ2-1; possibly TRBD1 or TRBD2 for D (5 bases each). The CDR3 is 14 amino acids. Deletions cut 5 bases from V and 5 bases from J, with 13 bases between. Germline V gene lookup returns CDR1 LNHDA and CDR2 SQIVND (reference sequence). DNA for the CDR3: TGTGCCAGTAGTCAGGTGGGACCTAACAATGAGCAGTTCTTC. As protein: CASSQVGPNNEQFF.

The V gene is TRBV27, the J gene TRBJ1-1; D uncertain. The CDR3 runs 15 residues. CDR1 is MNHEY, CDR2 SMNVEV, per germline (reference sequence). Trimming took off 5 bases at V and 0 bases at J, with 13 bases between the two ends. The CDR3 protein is CASSPTGLMNTEAFF. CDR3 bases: TGTGCCAGCAGTCCAACTGGGCTGATGAACACTGAAGCTTTCTTT.

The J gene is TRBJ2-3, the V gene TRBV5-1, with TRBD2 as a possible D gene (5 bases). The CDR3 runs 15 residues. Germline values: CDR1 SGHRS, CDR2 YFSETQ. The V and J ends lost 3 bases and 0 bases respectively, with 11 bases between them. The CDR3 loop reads CASSSKRTSTDTQYF. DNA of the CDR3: TGCGCCAGCAGCTCCAAGCGGACTAGCACAGATACGCAGTATTTT. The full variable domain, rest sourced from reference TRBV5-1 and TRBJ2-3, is KAGVTQTPRYLIKTRGQQVTLSCSPISGHRSVSWYQQTPGQGLQFLFEYFSETQRNKGNFPGRFSGRQFSNSRSEMNVSTLELGDSALYLCASSSKRTSTDTQYFGPGTRLTVL.

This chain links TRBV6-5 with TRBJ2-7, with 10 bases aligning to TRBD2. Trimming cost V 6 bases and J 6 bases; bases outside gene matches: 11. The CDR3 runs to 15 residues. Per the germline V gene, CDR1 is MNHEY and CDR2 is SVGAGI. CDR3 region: CASSKSQAGGREQYF. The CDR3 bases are TGTGCCAGCAGCAAATCACAAGCGGGGGGGCGCGAGCAGTACTTC.

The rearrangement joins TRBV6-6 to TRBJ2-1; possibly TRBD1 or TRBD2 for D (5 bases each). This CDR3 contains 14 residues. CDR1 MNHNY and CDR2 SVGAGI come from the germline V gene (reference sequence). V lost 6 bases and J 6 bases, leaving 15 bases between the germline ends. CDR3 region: CASRFGTSGNEQFF. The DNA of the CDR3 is TGTGCCAGCAGGTTCGGGACCAGCGGCAATGAGCAGTTCTTC.

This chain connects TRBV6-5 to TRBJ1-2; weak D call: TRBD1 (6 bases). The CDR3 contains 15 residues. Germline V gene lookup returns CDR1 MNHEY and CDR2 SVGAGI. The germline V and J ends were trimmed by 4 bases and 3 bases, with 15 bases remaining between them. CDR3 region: CASSSTGGIHYGYTF. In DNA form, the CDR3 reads TGTGCCAGCAGTTCGACAGGAGGCATTCACTATGGCTACACCTTC.

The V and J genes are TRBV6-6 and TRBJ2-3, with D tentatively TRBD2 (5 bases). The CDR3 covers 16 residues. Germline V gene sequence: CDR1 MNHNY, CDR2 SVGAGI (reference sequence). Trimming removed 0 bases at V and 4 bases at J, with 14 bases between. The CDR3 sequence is CASSYSILRAADTQYF. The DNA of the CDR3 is TGTGCCAGCAGTTACTCGATACTGAGGGCCGCAGATACGCAGTATTTT.

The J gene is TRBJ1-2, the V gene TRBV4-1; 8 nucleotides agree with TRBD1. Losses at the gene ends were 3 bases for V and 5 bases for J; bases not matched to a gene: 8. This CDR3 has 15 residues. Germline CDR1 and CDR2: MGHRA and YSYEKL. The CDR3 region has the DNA TGCGCCAGCAGCCACCAGACGCAGGGGGCGTATGGCTACACCTTC. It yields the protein CASSHQTQGAYGYTF.

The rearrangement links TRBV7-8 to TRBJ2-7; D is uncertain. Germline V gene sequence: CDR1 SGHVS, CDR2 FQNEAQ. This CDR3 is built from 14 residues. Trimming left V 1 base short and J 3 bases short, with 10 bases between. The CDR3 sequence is CASSLEASFYEQYF. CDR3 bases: TGTGCCAGCAGCTTAGAGGCCAGTTTCTACGAGCAGTACTTC.

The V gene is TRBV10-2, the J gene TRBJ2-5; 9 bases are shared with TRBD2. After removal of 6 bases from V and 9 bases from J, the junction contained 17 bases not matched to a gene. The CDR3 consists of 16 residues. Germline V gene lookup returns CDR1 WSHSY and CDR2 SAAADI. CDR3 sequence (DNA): TGCGCCAGCAGCACCATCCCCGGGACTAGCCGGGGGGCCCAGTACTTC. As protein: CASSTIPGTSRGAQYF.

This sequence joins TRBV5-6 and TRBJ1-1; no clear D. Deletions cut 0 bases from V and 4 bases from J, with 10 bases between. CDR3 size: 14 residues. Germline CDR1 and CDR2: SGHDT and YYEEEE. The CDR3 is CASSLDASTTEAFF. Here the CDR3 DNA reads TGTGCCAGCAGCTTGGATGCCAGTACCACTGAAGCTTTCTTT.

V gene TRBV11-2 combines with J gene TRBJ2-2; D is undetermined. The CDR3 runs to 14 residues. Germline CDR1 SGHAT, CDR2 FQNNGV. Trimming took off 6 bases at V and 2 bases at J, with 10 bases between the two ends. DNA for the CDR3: TGTGCCAGCAGTGAGAGCACTAACACCGGGGAGCTGTTTTTT. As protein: CASSESTNTGELFF.

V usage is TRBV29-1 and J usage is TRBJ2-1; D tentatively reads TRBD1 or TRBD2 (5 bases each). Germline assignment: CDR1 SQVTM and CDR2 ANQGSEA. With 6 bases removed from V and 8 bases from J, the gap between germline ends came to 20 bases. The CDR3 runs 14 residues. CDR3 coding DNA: TGCAGCGTACTCCCGGGTCCAAGAGGGGATGAGCAGTTCTTC. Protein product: CSVLPGPRGDEQFF.

The CDR3, as DNA: TGTGCCAGCAGCGAAAGCACGCATTCGAACACTGAAGCTTTCTTT. It specifies CASSESTHSNTEAFF. The rearrangement uses TRBV14 and TRBJ1-1, with D unclear. Trimming stripped 5 bases from V and 1 base from J, with 14 bases between. Per the germline V gene, CDR1 is SGHDN and CDR2 is FVKESK. This CDR3 has 15 amino acids.

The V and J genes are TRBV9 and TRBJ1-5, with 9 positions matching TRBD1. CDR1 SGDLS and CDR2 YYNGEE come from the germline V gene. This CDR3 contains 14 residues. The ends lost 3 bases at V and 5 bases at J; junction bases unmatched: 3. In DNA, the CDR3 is TGTGCCAGCAGCGAGGGACAGGGATATCAGCCCCAGCATTTT. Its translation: CASSEGQGYQPQHF.

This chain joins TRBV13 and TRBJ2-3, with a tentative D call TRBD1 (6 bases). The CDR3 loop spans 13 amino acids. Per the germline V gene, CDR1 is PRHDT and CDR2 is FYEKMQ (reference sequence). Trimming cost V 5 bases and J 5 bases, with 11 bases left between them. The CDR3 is CASSPGTRDTQYF. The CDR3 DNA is TGTGCCAGCAGCCCGGGGACACGAGATACGCAGTATTTT.

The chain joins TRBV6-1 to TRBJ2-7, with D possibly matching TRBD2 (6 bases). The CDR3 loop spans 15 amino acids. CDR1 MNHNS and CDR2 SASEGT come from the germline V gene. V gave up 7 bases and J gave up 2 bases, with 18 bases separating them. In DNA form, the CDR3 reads TGTGCCAGCAAAAGGGTGGAGGGTTTAACCTACGAGCAGTACTTC. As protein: CASKRVEGLTYEQYF.

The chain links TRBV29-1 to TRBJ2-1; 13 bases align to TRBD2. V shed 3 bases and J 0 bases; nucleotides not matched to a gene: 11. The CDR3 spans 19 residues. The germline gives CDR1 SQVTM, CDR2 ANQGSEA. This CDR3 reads CSVDGLAGVLLRSYNEQFF. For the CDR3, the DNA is TGCAGCGTTGATGGACTAGCGGGAGTTCTGCTCCGCTCCTACAATGAGCAGTTCTTC.

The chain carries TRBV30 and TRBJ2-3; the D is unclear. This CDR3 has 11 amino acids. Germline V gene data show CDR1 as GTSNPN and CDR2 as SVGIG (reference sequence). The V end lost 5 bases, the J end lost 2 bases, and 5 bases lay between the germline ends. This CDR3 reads CAWRITDTQYF. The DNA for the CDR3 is TGTGCCTGGCGAATCACAGATACGCAGTATTTT.

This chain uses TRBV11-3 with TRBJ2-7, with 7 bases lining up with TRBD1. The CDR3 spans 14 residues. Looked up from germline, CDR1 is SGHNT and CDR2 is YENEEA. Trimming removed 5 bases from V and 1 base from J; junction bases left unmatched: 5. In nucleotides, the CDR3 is TGTGCCAGCAGCGAACAGGGGCGGTCCTACGAGCAGTACTTC. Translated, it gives CASSEQGRSYEQYF.

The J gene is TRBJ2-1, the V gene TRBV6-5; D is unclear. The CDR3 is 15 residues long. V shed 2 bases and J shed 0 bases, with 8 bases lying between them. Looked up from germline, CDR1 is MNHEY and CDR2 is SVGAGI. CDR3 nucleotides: TGTGCCAGCAGTTACGCCGGTAGCTCCTACAATGAGCAGTTCTTC. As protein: CASSYAGSSYNEQFF.

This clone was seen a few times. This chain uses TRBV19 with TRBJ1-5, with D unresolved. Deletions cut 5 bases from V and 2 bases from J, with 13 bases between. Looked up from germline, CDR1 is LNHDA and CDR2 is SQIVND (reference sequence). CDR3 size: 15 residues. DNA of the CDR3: TGTGCCAGTAGTCCTGGCAGAGGTGGCAATCAGCCCCAGCATTTT. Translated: CASSPGRGGNQPQHF.

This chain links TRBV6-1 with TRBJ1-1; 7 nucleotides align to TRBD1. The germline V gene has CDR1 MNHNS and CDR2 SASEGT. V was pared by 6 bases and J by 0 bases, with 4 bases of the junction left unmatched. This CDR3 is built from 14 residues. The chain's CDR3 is CASSSGQMNTEAFF. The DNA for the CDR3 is TGTGCCAGCAGCTCGGGACAGATGAACACTGAAGCTTTCTTT.

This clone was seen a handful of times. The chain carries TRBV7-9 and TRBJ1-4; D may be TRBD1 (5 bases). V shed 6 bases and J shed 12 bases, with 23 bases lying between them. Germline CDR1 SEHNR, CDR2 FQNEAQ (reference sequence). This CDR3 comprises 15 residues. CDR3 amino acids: CASSSTYTGQFQLFF. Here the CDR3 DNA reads TGTGCCAGCAGTTCCACCTACACGGGGCAGTTCCAACTGTTTTTT.

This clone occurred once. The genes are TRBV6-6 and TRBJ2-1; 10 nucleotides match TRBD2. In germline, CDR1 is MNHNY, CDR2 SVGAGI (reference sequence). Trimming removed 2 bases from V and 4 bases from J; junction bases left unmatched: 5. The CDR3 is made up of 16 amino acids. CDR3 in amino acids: CASSYVTSGVYNEQFF. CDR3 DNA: TGTGCCAGCAGTTACGTAACTAGCGGGGTTTACAATGAGCAGTTCTTC.